This T cell receptor beta chain was obtained from a study of blood T cell repertoires in COVID-19. V trimming: 5 bases; J trimming: 6 bases; junction bases outside the gene matches: 7. The V gene's germline CDR1 is KGHSH and CDR2 LQKENI. The CDR3 contains 14 residues. Measured with immunoSEQ multiplex PCR; TCRdb has only the in-frame clones, and not every one. The top ten hold roughly 15% of the sample, which has 100,000 to 150,000 clones, about 80% seen once. The sample was peripheral blood. The chain has TRBV18 and TRBJ1-1; 9 bases match TRBD1. This clonotype originated in a woman in her 50s with acute or convalescent COVID-19. The CDR3 DNA reads as TGTGCCAGCTCAATGGACAGGGGCGGTGCTGAAGCTTTCTTT. It is translated as CASSMDRGGAEAFF.